The text below deals with one T cell receptor (beta chain). Other nucleotide sequences from this sample produce the same CDR3. The entry originates in a study of T cell changes during pregnancy in multiple sclerosis. This CDR3 contains 16 residues. CDR1 is SGHTA and CDR2 is FQGNSA in the germline V gene. V was pared by 3 bases and J by 0 bases, with 1 base of the junction left unmatched. Using immunoSEQ multiplex PCR, the repertoire was profiled, and TCRdb retains in-frame clones only, with some absent. This sample yields approximately 130,000 clones, of which about 95% are seen a single time; over 0.35% belongs to the top ten.

This TCR came from a female donor with multiple sclerosis, enrolled in a pregnancy study. The V call is TRBV7-2, the J call TRBJ2-3, with 12 positions matching TRBD2. The source material was peripheral blood, sampled after pregnancy. The CDR3 DNA sequence: TGTGCCAGCAGCTTGCTAGCGGGAGGGAGCACAGATACGCAGTATTTT. Translated, it gives CASSLLAGGSTDTQYF.